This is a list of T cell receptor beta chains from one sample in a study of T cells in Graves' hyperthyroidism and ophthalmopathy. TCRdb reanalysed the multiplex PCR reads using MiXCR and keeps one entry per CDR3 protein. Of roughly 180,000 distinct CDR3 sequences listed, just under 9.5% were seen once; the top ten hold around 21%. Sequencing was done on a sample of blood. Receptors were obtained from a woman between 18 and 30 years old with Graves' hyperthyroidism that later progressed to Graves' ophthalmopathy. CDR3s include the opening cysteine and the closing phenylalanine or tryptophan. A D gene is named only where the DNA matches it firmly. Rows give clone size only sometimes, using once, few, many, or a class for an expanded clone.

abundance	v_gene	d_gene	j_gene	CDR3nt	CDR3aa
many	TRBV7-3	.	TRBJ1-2	TGTGCCAGCAGACCGGACAGCGATTATGGCTACACCTTC	CASRPDSDYGYTF
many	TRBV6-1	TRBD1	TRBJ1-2	TGTGCCAGCAGGAGACAGGGGGGCTATGGCTACACCTTC	CASRRQGGYGYTF
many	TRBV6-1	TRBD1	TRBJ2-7	TGTGCCAGCAGTGGACCCAGGGGGCAGGCGTACGAGCAGTACTTC	CASSGPRGQAYEQYF
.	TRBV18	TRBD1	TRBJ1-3	TGTGCCAGCAAACAGGGGGCCGCTGGAAACACCATATATTTT	CASKQGAAGNTIYF
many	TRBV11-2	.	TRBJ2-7	TGTGCCAGCAGCCTCCGGACCGCCTACGAGCAGTACTTC	CASSLRTAYEQYF
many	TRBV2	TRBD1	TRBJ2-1	TGTGCCAGCAGAGGGACAGGCGTCTACAATGAGCAGTTCTTC	CASRGTGVYNEQFF
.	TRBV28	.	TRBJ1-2	TGTGCCAGCAGTTTCAGCTTAACAGGGGGCTACACCTTC	CASSFSLTGGYTF
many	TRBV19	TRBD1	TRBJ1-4	TGTGCCAGTAGTCCTCTATTGACAGGGAATAATGAAAAACTGTTTTTT	CASSPLLTGNNEKLFF
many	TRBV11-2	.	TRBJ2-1	TGTGCCAGCAGCTTAAGGCAGGGAGGTGAGCAGTTCTTC	CASSLRQGGEQFF
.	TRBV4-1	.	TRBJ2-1	TGCGCCAGCAGCGCTCTTGAAGGGGAGGATGAGCAGTTCTTC	CASSALEGEDEQFF
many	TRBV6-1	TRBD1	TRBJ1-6	TGTGCCAGCAACCAGGACAGGGGCCTAGGTTCACCCCTCCACTTT	CASNQDRGLGSPLHF
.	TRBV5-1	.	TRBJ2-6	TGCGCCAGCAGCTTGGATCCCAGGACCTACTCTGGGGCCAACGTCCTGACTTTC	CASSLDPRTYSGANVLTF
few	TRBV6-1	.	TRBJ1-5	TGTGCCAGCAGTTCAACCCCTAATCAGCCCCAGCATTTT	CASSSTPNQPQHF
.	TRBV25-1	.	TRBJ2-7	TGTGCCAGCAGTGCCCGGGGGCTTGCGTACGAGCAGTACTTC	CASSARGLAYEQYF
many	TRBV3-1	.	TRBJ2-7	TGTGCCAGCAGCCACGCTATTGACAGAAACTACGAGCAGTACTTC	CASSHAIDRNYEQYF
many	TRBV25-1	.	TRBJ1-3	TGTGCCAGCACTGGATTCTTTGACACCATATATTTT	CASTGFFDTIYF
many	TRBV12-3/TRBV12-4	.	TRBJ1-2	TGTGCCAGCAGTTTCGTCCTGAACCGCCATGGCTACACCTTC	CASSFVLNRHGYTF
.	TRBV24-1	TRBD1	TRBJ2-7	TGTGCCACCAGCGCCGGGACAGGGGCCTACGAGCAGTACTTC	CATSAGTGAYEQYF
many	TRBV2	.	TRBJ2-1	TGTGCCAGCACTACCGGGCGGATCTACAATGAGCAGTTCTTC	CASTTGRIYNEQFF
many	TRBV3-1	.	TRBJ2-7	TGTGCCAGCAGCCAAGAGGGCAGGGTGGACGAGCAGTACTTC	CASSQEGRVDEQYF
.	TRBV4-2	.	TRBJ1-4	TGTGCCAGCAGCCAAGAGGAATTAAATGAAAAACTGTTTTTT	CASSQEELNEKLFF
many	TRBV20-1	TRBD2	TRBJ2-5	TGCAGTGCTCTAGCGGGAGAGGAGGTAGAGACCCAGTACTTC	CSALAGEEVETQYF
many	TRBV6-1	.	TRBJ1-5	TGTGCCAGCAGTGTTTCCGGGGGGGCAAATCAGCCCCAGCATTTT	CASSVSGGANQPQHF
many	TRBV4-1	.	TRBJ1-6	TGCGCCAGCAGCCAAGGACTGACCTATAATTCACCCCTCCACTTT	CASSQGLTYNSPLHF
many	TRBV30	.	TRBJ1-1	TGTGCCTGGGGGGTTTCTGAAGCTTTCTTT	CAWGVSEAFF
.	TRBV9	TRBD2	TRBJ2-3	TGTGCCAGCAGCGTGACTAGCGGGAGTGCTGGAGATACGCAGTATTTT	CASSVTSGSAGDTQYF
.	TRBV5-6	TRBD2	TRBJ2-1	TGTGCCAGCAGCCCTCGGACTAGCGGGAACTCCTACAATGAGCAGTTCTTC	CASSPRTSGNSYNEQFF
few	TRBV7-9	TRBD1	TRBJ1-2	TGTGCCAGCAGCTTATTGGGGACAGGGCCCGGCTACACCTTC	CASSLLGTGPGYTF
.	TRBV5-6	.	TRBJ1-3	TGTGCCAGCAGCTTGGGGGCCAGGGCGGGAAACACCATATATTTT	CASSLGARAGNTIYF
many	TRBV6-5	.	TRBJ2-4	TGTGCCAGCAGTTACTCCGCGGGGGCGGGGTTAAACATTCAGTACTTC	CASSYSAGAGLNIQYF
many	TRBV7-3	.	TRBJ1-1	TGTGCCAGCAGCTTAGATTTGGCTAATGAAGCTTTCTTT	CASSLDLANEAFF
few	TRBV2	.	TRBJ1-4	TGTGCCAGGGGGTCTAATGAAAAACTGCTTTTT	CARGSNEKLLF
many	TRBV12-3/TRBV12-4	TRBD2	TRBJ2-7	TGTGCCAGCAGTTTACTGGCGGGGGGGCGCGAGCAGTACTTC	CASSLLAGGREQYF
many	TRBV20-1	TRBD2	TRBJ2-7	TGCAGTGTCACCGGGACTAGCGACTACGAGCAGTACTTC	CSVTGTSDYEQYF
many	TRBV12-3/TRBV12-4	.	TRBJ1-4	TGTGCCAGCAGTTTCGGATCAGGAGGGGAAAAACTGTTTTTT	CASSFGSGGEKLFF
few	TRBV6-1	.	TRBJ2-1	TGTGCCAGCACCAGGCCAATTACTAATGAGCAGTTCTTC	CASTRPITNEQFF
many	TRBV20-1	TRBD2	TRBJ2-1	TGCAGTGCAAAGGGACTAGCGGACTACAATGAGCAGTTCTTC	CSAKGLADYNEQFF
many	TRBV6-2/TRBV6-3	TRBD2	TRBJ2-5	TGTGCCAGCAAACTAGCGGGGGAACCCGCGACCCAGTACTTC	CASKLAGEPATQYF
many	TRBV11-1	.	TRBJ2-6	TGTGCCAGCAGCTTATATGGGACATCCCTCACTGGGGCCAACGTCCTGACTTTC	CASSLYGTSLTGANVLTF
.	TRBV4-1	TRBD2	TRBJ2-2	TGCGCCAGCAGCGGTAGACTAGCGAGGAACACCGGGGAGCTGTTTTTT	CASSGRLARNTGELFF
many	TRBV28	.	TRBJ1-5	TGTGCCAGCAGTTCGTCGGGACCCGACAATCAGCCCCAGCATTTT	CASSSSGPDNQPQHF